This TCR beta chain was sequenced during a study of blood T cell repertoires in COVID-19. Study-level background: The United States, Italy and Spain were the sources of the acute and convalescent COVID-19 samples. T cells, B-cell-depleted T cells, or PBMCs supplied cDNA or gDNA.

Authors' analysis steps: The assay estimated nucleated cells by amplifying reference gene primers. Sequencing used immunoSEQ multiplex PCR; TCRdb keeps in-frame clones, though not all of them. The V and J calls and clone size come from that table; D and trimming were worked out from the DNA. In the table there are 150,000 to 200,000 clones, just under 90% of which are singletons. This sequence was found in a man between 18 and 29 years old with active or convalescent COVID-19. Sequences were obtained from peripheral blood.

The CDR3 reads CASSQASGSTDTQYF. DNA for the CDR3: TGCGCCAGCAGCCAAGCTTCGGGGAGCACAGATACGCAGTATTTT. V and J are TRBV4-1 and TRBJ2-3; D might be TRBD2 (5 bases). The CDR3 covers 15 residues. Trimming removed 1 base at V and 0 bases at J, with 8 bases between. CDR1 is MGHRA and CDR2 is YSYEKL in the germline V gene.